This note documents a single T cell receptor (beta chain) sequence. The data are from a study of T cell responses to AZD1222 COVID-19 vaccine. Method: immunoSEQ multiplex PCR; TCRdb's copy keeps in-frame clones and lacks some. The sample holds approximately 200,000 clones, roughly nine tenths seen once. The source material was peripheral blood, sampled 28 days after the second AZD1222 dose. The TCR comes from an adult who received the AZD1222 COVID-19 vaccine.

The CDR3 nucleotides are TGTGCCAGCAGTCGACTAGCGGCATCCTACAATGAGCAGTTCTTC. Translating gives CASSRLAASYNEQFF. The chain recombines TRBV2 with TRBJ2-1, with 9 bases identical to TRBD2. CDR1 is SNHLY, CDR2 FYNNEI, per germline. Trimming removed 5 bases from V and 1 base from J; junction bases left unmatched: 3. The CDR3 length is 15 residues.